The rows below give T cell receptor beta chains drawn from one sample of a study of blood T cell repertoires in COVID-19. The assay was immunoSEQ multiplex PCR, and TCRdb's table has in-frame clones only and misses some. Of approximately 260,000 clones listed, 70% to 90% are singletons. Sequencing was carried out using peripheral blood. Receptor source: a woman between 35 and 50 years old who had recovered from COVID-19. Each CDR3 is given with its conserved first and last residue. A D gene is named only where the DNA matches it firmly. Size is stated for part of the rows, as once, few or many counts, or as a class when the clone is expanded.

size: .
J: TRBJ2-1
V: TRBV9
D: TRBD2
CDR3: CASSVGTSGSKNEQFF
DNA: TGTGCCAGCAGCGTCGGGACTAGCGGGAGTAAAAATGAGCAGTTCTTC

size: .
J: TRBJ1-2
V: TRBV27
D: TRBD1
CDR3: CASSRTGTYGYTF
DNA: TGTGCCAGCAGCCGGACAGGGACCTATGGCTACACCTTC

size: .
J: TRBJ2-4
V: TRBV19
D: TRBD2
CDR3: CASSTTSLAGGVIQYF
DNA: TGTGCCAGTAGTACCACTTCACTAGCGGGAGGGGTAATTCAGTACTTC

size: .
J: TRBJ1-5
V: TRBV7-8
D: TRBD1
CDR3: CASSKNGQGDQPQHF
DNA: TGTGCCAGCAGCAAGAACGGACAGGGGGACCAGCCCCAGCATTTT

size: .
J: TRBJ1-1
V: TRBV27
D: .
CDR3: CASSPMPQGLSEAFF
DNA: TGTGCCAGCAGCCCCATGCCCCAGGGTCTCTCTGAAGCTTTCTTT

size: .
J: TRBJ1-3
V: TRBV21-1
D: .
CDR3: CASSSGTSPSGNTIYF
DNA: TGTGCCAGCAGCTCGGGGACTTCCCCCTCTGGAAACACCATATATTTT

size: .
J: TRBJ2-2
V: TRBV9
D: TRBD2
CDR3: CASSPPRGRGLAGTTGELFF
DNA: TGTGCCAGCAGCCCTCCACGGGGAAGAGGACTAGCGGGAACCACCGGGGAGCTGTTTTTT

size: .
J: TRBJ2-3
V: TRBV28
D: TRBD1
CDR3: CASSHQRTGDTDTQYF
DNA: TGTGCCAGCAGTCACCAAAGGACAGGGGACACAGATACGCAGTATTTT

size: .
J: TRBJ2-5
V: TRBV6-5
D: TRBD1
CDR3: CASSARDRETQYF
DNA: TGTGCCAGCAGCGCTAGGGACAGAGAGACCCAGTACTTC

size: few
J: TRBJ2-7
V: TRBV7-9
D: .
CDR3: CASSLGGQTYEQYF
DNA: TGTGCCAGCAGCTTAGGCGGTCAAACCTACGAGCAGTACTTC

size: .
J: TRBJ2-2
V: TRBV7-2
D: TRBD2
CDR3: CASRPGGMDTGELFF
DNA: TGTGCCAGCAGACCGGGAGGGATGGACACCGGGGAGCTGTTTTTT

size: .
J: TRBJ2-2
V: TRBV7-2
D: .
CDR3: CASSLVLRTRGNAGELFF
DNA: TGTGCCAGCAGCTTAGTCCTCAGAACAAGGGGGAATGCCGGGGAGCTGTTTTTT

size: once
J: TRBJ1-5
V: TRBV7-8
D: TRBD1
CDR3: CASSDRGSNQPQHF
DNA: TGTGCCAGCAGCGACAGGGGGAGCAATCAGCCCCAGCATTTT

size: once
J: TRBJ1-6
V: TRBV9
D: .
CDR3: CASSPEGGGSPLHF
DNA: TGTGCCAGCAGCCCTGAGGGGGGGGGTTCACCCCTCCACTTT

size: .
J: TRBJ2-2
V: TRBV5-1
D: .
CDR3: CASSRGAGELFF
DNA: TGCGCCAGCAGCCGCGGTGCCGGGGAGCTGTTTTTT

size: .
J: TRBJ2-1
V: TRBV19
D: .
CDR3: CASSQGHTLAQFF
DNA: TGTGCCAGTAGTCAGGGACATACTCTTGCGCAGTTCTTC

size: .
J: TRBJ2-5
V: TRBV11-2
D: .
CDR3: CASSHLGGKEETQYF
DNA: TGTGCCAGCAGTCACCTAGGAGGCAAGGAGGAGACCCAGTACTTC

size: .
J: TRBJ2-5
V: TRBV3-1/TRBV3-2
D: TRBD2
CDR3: CASSQAGPSGARKTQYF
DNA: TGTGCCAGCAGCCAAGCAGGGCCTAGCGGGGCTCGAAAGACCCAGTACTTC

size: .
J: TRBJ2-1
V: TRBV6-5
D: TRBD2
CDR3: CASSSGAGGVDEQFF
DNA: TGTGCCAGCAGTTCCGGCGCGGGAGGAGTAGATGAGCAGTTCTTC

size: .
J: TRBJ2-5
V: TRBV5-6
D: TRBD1
CDR3: CASRSRGRLETQYF
DNA: TGTGCCAGCAGATCAAGGGGGCGGCTGGAGACCCAGTACTTC

size: .
J: TRBJ1-2
V: TRBV14
D: TRBD1
CDR3: CASSQVPGTGGFNGYTF
DNA: TGTGCCAGCAGCCAAGTGCCCGGGACAGGGGGCTTTAATGGCTACACCTTC

size: .
J: TRBJ2-3
V: TRBV6-1
D: .
CDR3: CASSEVQPGLYTQYF
DNA: TGTGCCAGCAGTGAAGTACAGCCGGGGTTATATACGCAGTATTTT

size: .
J: TRBJ1-2
V: TRBV19
D: .
CDR3: CASSIGRASYGYTF
DNA: TGTGCCAGTAGTATAGGCAGGGCCTCCTATGGCTACACCTTC

size: .
J: TRBJ2-3
V: TRBV27
D: .
CDR3: CASSLSRGPPLDTQYF
DNA: TGTGCCAGCAGTTTATCCAGGGGTCCCCCTTTAGATACGCAGTATTTT

size: .
J: TRBJ1-5
V: TRBV6-6
D: .
CDR3: CASTPARSNQPQHF
DNA: TGTGCCAGCACCCCCGCGAGGAGCAATCAGCCCCAGCATTTT

size: .
J: TRBJ1-2
V: TRBV28
D: TRBD1
CDR3: CASSPSSTGTEGYTF
DNA: TGTGCCAGCAGTCCCTCATCGACAGGGACGGAAGGCTACACCTTC

size: .
J: TRBJ2-3
V: TRBV5-1
D: .
CDR3: CASSLVAGADTQYF
DNA: TGCGCCAGCAGCTTGGTGGCAGGGGCAGATACGCAGTATTTT

size: .
J: TRBJ2-7
V: TRBV19
D: TRBD2
CDR3: CASSIRLAGGSYEQYF
DNA: TGTGCCAGTAGTATTAGGTTAGCGGGAGGATCCTACGAGCAGTACTTC

size: .
J: TRBJ1-2
V: TRBV5-1
D: .
CDR3: CASSLANSGRGYTF
DNA: TGCGCCAGCAGCTTGGCAAACTCGGGGAGGGGCTACACCTTC

size: .
J: TRBJ2-5
V: TRBV12-3/TRBV12-4
D: .
CDR3: CASSLWAETQYF
DNA: TGTGCCAGCAGTTTGTGGGCAGAGACCCAGTACTTC

size: once
J: TRBJ1-2
V: TRBV25-1
D: TRBD1
CDR3: CASSRGGRDSNYGYTF
DNA: TGTGCCAGCAGCCGAGGGGGCAGGGACAGTAACTATGGCTACACCTTC

size: few
J: TRBJ2-7
V: TRBV5-6
D: .
CDR3: CASSFDSYEQYF
DNA: TGTGCCAGCAGCTTCGACAGCTACGAGCAGTACTTC

size: .
J: TRBJ1-6
V: TRBV9
D: TRBD1
CDR3: CASTLRDSSYNSPLHF
DNA: TGTGCCAGCACCTTAAGGGACAGTTCCTATAATTCACCCCTCCACTTT

size: .
J: TRBJ2-1
V: TRBV19
D: .
CDR3: CASHRSGGRFENEQFF
DNA: TGTGCCAGCCATCGAAGTGGAGGGAGGTTCGAAAATGAGCAGTTCTTC

size: .
J: TRBJ1-5
V: TRBV2
D: .
CDR3: CASTPERRQPQHF
DNA: TGTGCCAGCACCCCGGAAAGGAGACAGCCCCAGCATTTT

size: .
J: TRBJ2-7
V: TRBV6-5
D: TRBD1
CDR3: CASSLGQGAYEQYF
DNA: TGTGCCAGCAGTCTCGGACAGGGAGCCTACGAGCAGTACTTC

size: .
J: TRBJ2-7
V: TRBV21-1
D: .
CDR3: CASSNFVQDSYEQYF
DNA: TGTGCCAGCAGCAATTTTGTTCAGGATTCCTACGAGCAGTACTTC